The entry below describes one T cell receptor (beta chain). Its antigen is still unknown. CDR3 size: 16 residues. V shed 1 base and J shed 0 bases, with 11 bases lying between them. The germline gives CDR1 SGHDT, CDR2 YYEEEE. This sample was taken from a study of memory CD4+ T cells and cytomegalovirus serostatus. Background on the study: Donors were healthy Belgian adults, 10 or so CMV seropositive and roughly 25 seronegative.

General study results and limits: About 40% of the roughly 160 known CMV-associated TCRbeta sequences appeared in CD4+ memory.

Single viable CD3+CD4+CD8-CD45RO+ cells were sorted as the memory CD4+ T cells. After thawing, CD4+ T cells were positively selected. Sequencing was performed with immunoSEQ multiplex PCR; in TCRdb, only in-frame clones are kept and a portion is missing. The repertoire holds about 59,000 clones, with roughly three quarters as singletons. The sequencing sample was made of memory CD4+ T cells from blood. This receptor was obtained from an adult in good health and CMV-seronegative. This rearrangement joins TRBV5-6 to TRBJ1-3; no definite D call. Here the CDR3 reads CASSLPPKSSGNTIYF. Written as DNA, the CDR3 is TGTGCCAGCAGCTTGCCGCCCAAGAGCTCTGGAAACACCATATATTTT.